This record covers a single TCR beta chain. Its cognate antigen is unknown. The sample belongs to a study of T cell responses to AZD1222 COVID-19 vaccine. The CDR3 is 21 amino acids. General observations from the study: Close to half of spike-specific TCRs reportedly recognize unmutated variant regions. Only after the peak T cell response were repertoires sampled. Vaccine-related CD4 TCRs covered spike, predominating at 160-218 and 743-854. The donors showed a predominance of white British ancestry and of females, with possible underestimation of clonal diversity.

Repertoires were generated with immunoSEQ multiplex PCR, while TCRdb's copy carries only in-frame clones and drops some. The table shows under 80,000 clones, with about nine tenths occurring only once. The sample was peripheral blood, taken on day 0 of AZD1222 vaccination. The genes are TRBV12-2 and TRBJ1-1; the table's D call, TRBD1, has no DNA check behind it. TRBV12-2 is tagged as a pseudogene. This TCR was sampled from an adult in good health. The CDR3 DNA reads TGTGCAAGTCGCTTAGCCACACTCCCGCTTGACAGGGGGCGAGTGAACACTGAAGCTTTCTTT. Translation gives CASRLATLPLDRGRVNTEAFF.